This T cell receptor beta chain was obtained from a study of T-cell reconstitution after alpha-beta-depleted transplantation in children. Study outcomes and limitations: Hyperexpanded clones declined; after one year, newly produced T cells mostly supplied diversity.

The CDR3 sequence is 12 residues long. V lost 4 bases and J 3 bases, leaving 6 bases between the germline ends. CDR1 and CDR2 from the germline V gene are SQVTM and ANQGSEA. Unique molecular identifiers featured in how the TCRbeta library was prepared. TCRdb redid the calling of the PCR reads with MiXCR, one entry per CDR3 protein. The sample includes 350,000 to 500,000 distinct CDR3 sequences, approximately 42% seen only once; the top ten take around a quarter. As concerns this clonotype: The antigen remains undetermined.

The chain joins TRBV29-1 to TRBJ1-4; no clear D. The sequencing here drew on PBMCs, taken before TCRalphabeta/CD19-depleted stem cell transplant. The TCR was taken from a girl aged 2-10 years with aplastic anemia, due to receive a stem cell transplant. CDR3 nucleotides: TGCAGCGTTGGAAGCGCTAATGAAAAACTGTTTTTT. This sequence encodes CSVGSANEKLFF.